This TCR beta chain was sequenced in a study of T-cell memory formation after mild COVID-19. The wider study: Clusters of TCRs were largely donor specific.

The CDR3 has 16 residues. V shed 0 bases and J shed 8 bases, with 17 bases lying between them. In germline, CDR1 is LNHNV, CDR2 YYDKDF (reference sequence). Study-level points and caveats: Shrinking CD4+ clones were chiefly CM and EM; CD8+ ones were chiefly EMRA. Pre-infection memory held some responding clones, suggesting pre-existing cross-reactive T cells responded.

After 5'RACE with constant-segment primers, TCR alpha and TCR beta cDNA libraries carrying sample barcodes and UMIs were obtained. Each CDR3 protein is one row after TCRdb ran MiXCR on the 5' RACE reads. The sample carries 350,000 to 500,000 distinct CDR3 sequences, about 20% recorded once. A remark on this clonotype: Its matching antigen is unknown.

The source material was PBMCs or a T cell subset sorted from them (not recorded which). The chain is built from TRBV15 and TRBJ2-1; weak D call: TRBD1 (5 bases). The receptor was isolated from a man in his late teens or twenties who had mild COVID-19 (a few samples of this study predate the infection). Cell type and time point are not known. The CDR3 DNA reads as TGTGCCACCAGCAGAGATTATGGGGCGGCCCGGGATGAGCAGTTCTTC. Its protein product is CATSRDYGAARDEQFF.